This T cell receptor (beta chain) originates from a study of CD8+CD57+ T cells in acquired aplastic anemia (dated by TCRdb to 2016 to 2019). Regarding the research as a whole: A mean of approximately 2.9 ug of DNA, ranging from about 0.19 to 30 ug, was extracted from sorted CD4+ and CD8+ cells. A CD8+CD57+ expansion meant a frequency higher than the mean frequency seen in healthy subjects.

Points on this clonotype: Its antigen has not been determined. Its ends do not fully match the called genes, so a read error is possible.

The patients picked for sequencing were ones in whom flow cytometry had shown an expansion of CD8+CD57+ cells. Every patient had a diagnosis of severe acquired aplastic anemia based on International Study of Aplastic Anemia and Agranulocytosis and Camitta criteria. No patient had received any therapy when blood was sampled. In the study, sorted CD4+ and CD8+ blood T cells from patients with severe aplastic anemia and from healthy subjects underwent deep sequencing of TCR repertoires. Patients were enrolled under clinicaltrials.gov protocols 00001620, 01623167, 00001397, 00071045, 00081523 and 00961064 in the USA. Ficoll-Paque density gradient centrifugation was used to isolate peripheral blood mononuclear cells. Before DNA extraction, CD4+ and CD8+ T cells were sorted by FACS or by magnetic beads. Profiling of TCR beta VDJ combinations and CDR3 sequences used genomic DNA as the template. TCR repertoire sequencing was run on an Illumina HiSeq 2000. In the paper's pipeline: Repertoire assessment relied on Simpson's diversity index, CDR3 size and DJ length profiles, and TRBV/TRBJ rearrangement plots. The immunodominant clone was defined as the most abundant DNA sequence in deep sequencing data. CDR3 amino acid sequences were checked for sharing across subjects and were also compared against the VDJdb database and published repertoires. TCRdb's own reprocessing of the public reads used fastp at Q25 and MiXCR and kept productive beta chains. Under each unique CDR3 protein, matching rows form one entry showing the most common genes and DNA. The V and J calls were determined by TCRdb, not by the authors. The sample contains roughly 250,000 distinct CDR3 sequences, 82% of them found a single time. About two fifths of the sample is taken by the ten largest.

Summary of the overall study and its limitations: Although roughly 29 CD8+ CDR3 sequences were shared by patients and controls, these sequences appeared highly expressed in patients and within the immunodominant clones of patients. No significant difference in CD8+ Simpson's diversity was found between patients and healthy controls (P=0.060).

This TCR came from a human donor with aplastic anemia. The sequenced material came from sorted CD4+, CD8+, or CD8+CD57+ T cells (not recorded which) from PBMCs.

The nucleotides read TGTGCCAGCAGTGATGGGGGAGGTCACGATACGTTCTTT. This is translated as CASSDGGGHDTFF. The V and J segments used are TRBV7-8 and TRBJ2-1, with a tentative D gene TRBD2 over 6 matching bases. From the germline V gene, CDR1 is SGHVS and CDR2 is FQNEAQ. Including the terminal cysteine and phenylalanine, the CDR3 comprises 13 residues. Only the CDR3 part of the read is kept: 39 bases, read in frame from the first base.